The clone carrying this T cell receptor (beta chain) came up once. As yet, its antigen is unknown. The source of the sample is a study of cytomegalovirus exposure and HLA in healthy donors. Trimming at V came to 0 bases and at J to 7 bases, leaving 7 bases not matched to a gene. The CDR3 covers 16 residues. Amplification used 60 Vbeta primers and 13 Jbeta primers. Sequenced by immunoSEQ multiplex PCR; TCRdb stores in-frame clones only, minus some. The data hold tens of thousands of clones, with more than 70% observed a single time. Each donor's status was that of a healthy bone marrow donor. Study conclusions and caveats: Highly shared variants forming one cluster were likely a sequencing artifact.

This receptor was obtained from a male donor in good health and CMV-seropositive. The rearrangement links TRBV23-1 to TRBJ1-3; 9 positions agree with TRBD1. TRBV23-1 carries the ORF label, with uncertain function. Source material: PBMCs. CDR3 sequence (DNA): TGCGCCAGCAGTCAATCGTGGACAGGGGTTAGGAACACCATATATTTT. It yields the protein CASSQSWTGVRNTIYF.